This T cell receptor beta chain came from a study of blood T cell repertoires in COVID-19. Study context: Sites in the United States, Italy and Spain provided acute and convalescent COVID-19 samples. Sample material is recorded as cDNA or gDNA derived from T cells, B-cell-depleted T cells, or PBMCs.

V lost 0 bases and J lost 11, with 8 bases in between. Looked up from germline, CDR1 is ENHRY and CDR2 is SYGVKD. The CDR3 runs 12 residues. Per the original methods: How many nucleated cells were present was estimated from reference gene primer amplification. TCRdb's copy holds only in-frame clones and misses some; the assay was immunoSEQ multiplex PCR. Clonal size and the V and J genes are those of that table, whereas D and trimming came from the DNA. The data contain more than 120,000 clones, 75% to 90% of them seen just once; the ten biggest clones take up around 38%. The V and J genes are TRBV10-3 and TRBJ1-5, with D unresolved. This sequence was found in a middle-aged man who had recovered from COVID-19. The sample taken for sequencing was peripheral blood. The CDR3 DNA follows: TGTGCCATCAGTGAGTCCGATGGCACCCAGCATTTT. It translates to CAISESDGTQHF.